This T cell receptor beta chain originates from a study of T cells in Graves' hyperthyroidism and ophthalmopathy. This clonotype was counted many times. PBMCs came from roughly 10 ml fresh peripheral blood. CDR1 is DFQATT, CDR2 SNEGSKA, per germline (reference sequence). The CDR3 covers 15 residues. Trimming removed 2 bases from V and 3 bases from J; junction bases left unmatched: 6. What was amplified from RNA transcripts were TCR beta CDR3 regions. TCR CDR3 underwent first-round RT-PCR with the HTBI primer set. One entry per CDR3 protein, called by TCRdb with MiXCR from the multiplex PCR reads. The sample contains 400,000 or so distinct CDR3 sequences, around 15% of which appear only once.

The sample taken for sequencing was blood. The clonotype originates from a woman aged 25 to 39 with Graves' ophthalmopathy. The V and J genes are TRBV20-1 and TRBJ2-1, with 8 bases aligning to TRBD1. This CDR3 is CSARPGGASYNEQFF. CDR3 in DNA: TGCAGTGCTAGACCAGGGGGCGCGAGCTACAATGAGCAGTTCTTC.